The sequence of this TCR beta chain was determined in a study of tumor-infiltrating lymphocytes in primary liver carcinoma. Study context: The patients comprised men and women between the ages of 30 and 69 years. Sequencing of the samples generated roughly 3.65 to 8 million productive TCRbeta reads, with similar yields across tissue types. Broader study findings: Researchers did not compare CD4+ and CD8+ repertoires, as samples were bulk unsorted. Tumors had a top-250-clone fraction that was significantly higher than blood (p = 0.039).

About this clonotype itself: Antigen unknown. Sequence at one end of the junction differs from germline and may be a read error.

Blood RNA was derived from unsorted whole blood, and germline DNA was extracted too. Per germline, CDR1 SQVTM and CDR2 ANQGSEA. The CDR3 has 16 amino acids. Constant-region priming of roughly 490 ng total RNA yielded TCR beta cDNA. Researchers made the TCR beta libraries by running three nested multiplex PCR rounds with slightly modified ARM-PCR. A C-beta reverse primer and TRBV1-TRBV30 forward primers served in each of the first two PCR rounds, at 10 cycles apiece. In TCRdb, the multiplex PCR reads were re-called with MiXCR into one record per CDR3 protein. The table has about 310,000 distinct CDR3 sequences, roughly three fifths seen once.

The source is a woman aged 25 to 39 with primary liver carcinoma and hepatitis B virus infection. The rearrangement uses TRBV29-1 and TRBJ2-3, with 11 bases fitting TRBD2. The sample comprised peripheral blood. This chain's CDR3 is CSVERTSGLRTDAQYF. DNA of the CDR3: TGCAGCGTTGAACGGACTAGCGGGCTTAGGACAGATGCGCAGTATTTT.